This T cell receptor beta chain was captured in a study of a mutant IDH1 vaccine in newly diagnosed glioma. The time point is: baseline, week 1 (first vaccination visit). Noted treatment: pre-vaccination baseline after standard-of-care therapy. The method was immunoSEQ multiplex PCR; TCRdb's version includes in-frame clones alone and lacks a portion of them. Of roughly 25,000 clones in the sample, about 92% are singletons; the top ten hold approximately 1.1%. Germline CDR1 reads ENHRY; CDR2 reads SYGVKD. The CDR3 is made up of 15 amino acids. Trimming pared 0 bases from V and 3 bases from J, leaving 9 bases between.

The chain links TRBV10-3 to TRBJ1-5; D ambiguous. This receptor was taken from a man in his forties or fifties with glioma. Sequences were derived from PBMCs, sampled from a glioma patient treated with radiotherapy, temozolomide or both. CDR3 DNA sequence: TGTGCCATCAGTGAGTCATGGACGGACAATCAGCCCCAGCATTTT. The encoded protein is CAISESWTDNQPQHF.